Listed here are 22 T cell receptor beta chains from one sample, sequenced in a study of regulatory T cells in long-lasting Graves disease. Researchers made TCR beta libraries by using iRepertoire HTBI primers and running Arm-PCR on CDR3 regions. TCRdb passed the multiplex PCR reads through MiXCR, listing each CDR3 protein once. The data hold 580,000 or so distinct CDR3 sequences, with around 15% observed a single time. As for time point: newly diagnosed GD, antithyroid drugs for less than 3 months. PBMC-derived RNA was used for the TCR library. The sample also formed part of further work on T cells in Graves' hyperthyroidism and ophthalmopathy.

The specimen was peripheral blood mononuclear cells (PBMCs), collected at new diagnosis, from a patient treated with antithyroid drugs. The receptors come from a man aged 18 to 30 with Graves disease.

The V call is TRBV2, the J call TRBJ1-2; D gene ambiguous. CDR1 SNHLY and CDR2 FYNNEI come from the germline V gene. The CDR3 is 11 amino acids. Trimming shortened V by 11 bases and J by 8 bases, and 15 bases separated the two germline ends. The CDR3 is CASTGMGGYTF. The CDR3 nucleotides read TGTGCCTCGACTGGGATGGGGGGCTACACCTTC. The full variable domain, completed using reference TRBV2 and TRBJ1-2, is EPEVTQTPSHQVTQMGQEVILRCVPISNHLYFYWYRQILGQKVEFLVSFYNNEISEKSEIFDDQFSVERPDGSNFTLKIRSTKLEDSAMYFCASTGMGGYTFGSGTRLTVV.

J is TRBJ2-1 and V is TRBV6-2 or TRBV6-3; tentative D call: TRBD1 (5 bases). CDR1 MNHEY and CDR2 SVGEGT come from the germline V gene. V was clipped by 5 bases and J by 6 bases, with 17 bases between them. This CDR3 region has 15 residues. The chain's CDR3 is CASSERGSYLNEQFF. CDR3 nucleotide sequence: TGTGCCAGCAGTGAAAGGGGAAGTTATCTCAATGAGCAGTTCTTC.

The chain joins TRBV6-1 to TRBJ2-3; 16 bases fit TRBD2. Germline loops: CDR1 MNHNS, CDR2 SASEGT. The CDR3 has 21 residues. Trimming cost V 6 bases and J 1 base; bases outside gene matches: 16. The CDR3 DNA sequence: TGTGCCAGCAGCTTAGGCCCGGGACTAGCGGGAGGGTCCGCGGGCACAGATACGCAGTATTTT. Its protein product is CASSLGPGLAGGSAGTDTQYF.

Turning to this clonotype: A much more abundant neighbour one base away suggests this may be a read error. The chain joins TRBV20-1 to TRBJ2-3, with a possible D match to TRBD1 (6 bases). This CDR3 has 15 amino acids. The germline CDR1 and CDR2 sequences are DFQATT and SNEGSKA (reference sequence). Here the CDR3 DNA reads TGCAGTACTAGTACAGGGAAGGGGTTCCCAGATACGCAGTATTTT. It encodes CSTSTGKGFPDTQYF.

In this sample, this clonotype turned up a few times. The junction and the germline gene differ at one end; a read error may be behind it. The chain links TRBV30 to TRBJ2-3; D is unclear. CDR3 length: 13 residues. The germline CDR1 and CDR2 sequences are GTSNPN and SVGIG (reference sequence). CDR3 bases: TGTACCTGGGAAGGGCAGGGCACAGATACGCAGTATTTT. It yields the protein CTWEGQGTDTQYF.

This clonotype was seen more than once but under ten times. J is TRBJ2-5 and V is TRBV7-9; D possibly corresponds to TRBD1 (6 bases). CDR3 length: 15 residues. Germline lookup yields CDR1 SEHNR and CDR2 FQNEAQ (reference sequence). The V end was cut by 5 bases, the J end by 4 bases, with 17 bases between. The CDR3 sequence: CASSPQRVGGETQYF. Written as DNA, the CDR3 is TGTGCCAGCAGCCCACAGCGTGTAGGGGGAGAGACCCAGTACTTC.

There are many counts of this clonotype. V usage is TRBV7-9 and J usage is TRBJ2-7; perhaps TRBD1 as D (8 bases). Looked up from germline, CDR1 is SEHNR and CDR2 is FQNEAQ (reference sequence). Between the trimmed V and J ends, which lost 5 bases and 3 bases, there was a span of 17 bases. The CDR3 runs 15 residues. The CDR3 sequence is CASSQGASGLYEQYF. The CDR3, as DNA: TGTGCCAGCAGCCAGGGGGCTAGCGGTCTCTACGAGCAGTACTTC. Full variable domain (remainder filled in from reference TRBV7-9 and TRBJ2-7): DTGVSQNPRHKITKRGQNVTFRCDPISEHNRLYWYRQTLGQGPEFLTYFQNEAQLEKSRLLSDRFSAERPKGSFSTLEIQRTEQGDSAMYLCASSQGASGLYEQYFGPGTRLTVT.

This clonotype came up many times. This sequence joins TRBV6-1 and TRBJ2-5, with D tentatively TRBD1 (6 bases). CDR3 length: 14 amino acids. Deletions cut 9 bases from V and 5 bases from J, with 19 bases between. The germline V gene encodes CDR1 MNHNS and CDR2 SASEGT. The CDR3 here is CASTKEGHLETQYF. CDR3 in DNA: TGTGCCAGTACGAAAGAGGGACATTTGGAGACCCAGTACTTC.

The rearrangement links TRBV5-5 to TRBJ2-5, with 8 bases aligning to TRBD1. CDR1 and CDR2 (germline): SGHKS, YYEKEE (reference sequence). J lost 7 bases, V lost 4 bases, and 9 bases had no gene match. The CDR3 contains 14 residues. The chain's CDR3 is CASSIGTGRGTQYF. The CDR3 DNA follows: TGTGCCAGCAGCATCGGGACAGGCCGCGGGACCCAGTACTTC.

This clonotype was recorded many times. The rearrangement joins TRBV18 to TRBJ2-1, with D perhaps matching TRBD1 or TRBD2 (5 bases each). With 5 bases removed from V and 8 bases from J, the gap between germline ends came to 16 bases. CDR1 is KGHSH, CDR2 LQKENI, per germline. CDR3 length: 14 amino acids. CDR3 sequence reads: CASSSGRAVDEQFF. As DNA, the CDR3 is TGTGCCAGCTCATCGGGACGGGCCGTCGATGAGCAGTTCTTC.

This clonotype was seen a handful of times. This sequence joins TRBV9 and TRBJ1-2, with unresolved D. The V end lost 4 bases, the J end lost 4 bases, and 14 bases lay between the germline ends. Germline V gene sequence: CDR1 SGDLS, CDR2 YYNGEE. This CDR3 is built from 14 residues. The CDR3 region has the DNA TGTGCCAGCAGCCCCTCTGCGGGGATCTATGGCTACACCTTC. Translation gives CASSPSAGIYGYTF.

This clonotype was seen repeatedly, ten times or more. The V and J genes are TRBV6-1 and TRBJ2-1; TRBD1 might be the D (6 bases). Germline CDR1 is MNHNS and CDR2 is SASEGT. This CDR3 is built from 16 residues. V lost 7 bases and J 0 bases, leaving 16 bases between the germline ends. CDR3 bases: TGTGCCAGCACCCGTGCGGCGACAGGCTCCTACAATGAGCAGTTCTTC. It codes for CASTRAATGSYNEQFF.

This clonotype showed up just once. It may be a read error: a sequence one base away is much more abundant. The genes are TRBV5-1 and TRBJ2-7; 7 positions agree with TRBD1. V gave up 3 bases and J gave up 2 bases; unmatched junction bases: 5. The CDR3 runs 14 residues. Germline V gene data show CDR1 as SGHRS and CDR2 as YFSETQ. The CDR3 sequence is CASSSGTAPYEQYF. The CDR3, as DNA: TGCGCCAGCAGCTCCGGGACAGCCCCCTACGAGCAGTACTTC. Together with reference TRBV5-1 and TRBJ2-7, the CDR3 gives the full variable domain: KAGVTQTPRYLIKTRGQQVTLSCSPISGHRSVSWYQQTPGQGLQFLFEYFSETQRNKGNFPGRFSGRQFSNSRSEMNVSTLELGDSALYLCASSSGTAPYEQYFGPGTRLTVT.

This clonotype has a handful of counts. V gene TRBV30 combines with J gene TRBJ2-4, with D possibly TRBD2 on 5 matching bases. Germline CDR1 and CDR2: GTSNPN and SVGIG (reference sequence). The CDR3 runs 13 residues. V gave up 0 bases and J gave up 8 bases, with 11 bases separating them. The CDR3 nucleotides read TGTGCCTGGAGTGTTACGGGATGGGACATTCAGTACTTC. It yields the protein CAWSVTGWDIQYF.

There are many counts of this clonotype. This chain links TRBV7-9 with TRBJ2-1, with TRBD2 identical over 15 bases. Germline V gene sequence: CDR1 SEHNR, CDR2 FQNEAQ (reference sequence). This CDR3 is 19 amino acids long. J lost 1 base, V lost 5 bases, and 9 bases had no gene match. This CDR3 reads CASSPRTSGRGISYNEQFF. The CDR3 region has the DNA TGTGCCAGCAGCCCAAGGACTAGCGGGAGGGGTATTTCCTACAATGAGCAGTTCTTC.

This chain joins TRBV2 and TRBJ2-7; TRBD1 might be the D (6 bases). Trimming shortened V by 8 bases and J by 9 bases, and 17 bases separated the two germline ends. Germline V gene sequence: CDR1 SNHLY, CDR2 FYNNEI. The CDR3 is 12 residues long. The CDR3 sequence: CASANRAPGQYF. CDR3 nucleotides: TGTGCCAGCGCCAACAGGGCTCCTGGGCAGTACTTC.

Many counts were recorded for this clonotype. In nucleotides, the CDR3 is TGTGCCTGGAGTGCGACCCACACAGATACGCAGTATTTT. Amino acids: CAWSATHTDTQYF. This chain connects TRBV30 to TRBJ2-3, with unresolved D. There are 13 residues in the CDR3. Trimming removed 1 base from V and 2 bases from J, with 7 bases in between. Germline V gives CDR1 GTSNPN, CDR2 SVGIG (reference sequence). Based on the CDR3 plus reference TRBV30 and TRBJ2-3, the full variable domain is SQTIHQWPATLVQPVGSPLSLECTVEGTSNPNLYWYRQAAGRGLQLLFYSVGIGQISSEVPQNLSASRPQDRQFILSSKKLLLSDSGFYLCAWSATHTDTQYFGPGTRLTVL.

In this sample, this clonotype turned up a few times. This sequence joins TRBV30 and TRBJ2-2; 7 positions match TRBD2. After removal of 4 bases from V and 0 bases from J, the junction contained 2 bases not matched to a gene. The CDR3 runs to 14 residues. Looked up from germline, CDR1 is GTSNPN and CDR2 is SVGIG (reference sequence). Written as DNA, the CDR3 is TGTGCCTGGACTAGCGGAACGAACACCGGGGAGCTGTTTTTT. Its translation: CAWTSGTNTGELFF.

In its sample, this clonotype was seen many times. V usage is TRBV30 and J usage is TRBJ1-3; D not certain. The V and J ends lost 1 base and 0 bases respectively, with 1 base between them. This CDR3 has 12 amino acids. Looked up from germline, CDR1 is GTSNPN and CDR2 is SVGIG (reference sequence). The CDR3 loop reads CAWSASGNTIYF. The CDR3 nucleotides are TGTGCCTGGAGTGCCTCTGGAAACACCATATATTTT.

The chain uses TRBV30 and TRBJ2-7; no clear D gene. Germline V lookup: CDR1 GTSNPN, CDR2 SVGIG (reference sequence). With 0 bases removed from V and 0 bases from J, the gap between germline ends came to 15 bases. There are 16 residues in the CDR3. CDR3 loop: CAWSVLLAELSYEQYF. CDR3 DNA sequence: TGTGCCTGGAGTGTTCTCTTGGCAGAACTCTCCTACGAGCAGTACTTC.

Only a few counts were recorded for this clonotype. The chain uses TRBV5-1 and TRBJ1-4; D gene uncertain. V lost 0 bases, J lost 8 bases, and 14 bases lay in between. This CDR3 is 15 amino acids long. The V gene's germline CDR1 is SGHRS and CDR2 YFSETQ. The CDR3 here is CASSLALGDWEKLFF. In DNA form, the CDR3 reads TGCGCCAGCAGCTTGGCCTTGGGTGATTGGGAAAAACTGTTTTTT.

This clonotype was recorded a few times. The genes are TRBV4-1 and TRBJ1-1, with 7 bases fitting TRBD1. The length of the CDR3 is 15 residues. CDR1 is MGHRA, CDR2 YSYEKL, per germline. V was clipped by 3 bases and J by 8 bases; unmatched bases: 12. CDR3 in DNA: TGCGCCAGCAGCCACCCATCTCAGGGGGATCGGGAAGCTTTCTTT. It specifies CASSHPSQGDREAFF.